This T cell receptor (beta chain) was retrieved from a study of identical twins. TCRdb reanalysed the 5' RACE reads using MiXCR and keeps one entry per CDR3 protein. The sample holds 500,000 to 600,000 distinct CDR3 sequences; less than 25% are singletons and the top ten take 0.75% to 0.95%. Details on this clonotype: Its target is unknown.

V lost 4 bases to trimming and J lost 5 bases, with 7 bases between them. Per the germline V gene, CDR1 is KGHDR and CDR2 is SFDVKD. CDR3 size: 12 residues. Whole-study findings and limits: Sharing of beta out-of-frame sequences by twins showed a weaker excess. Fewer insertions were carried by abundant cord blood beta clonotypes, but none was seen in memory repertoires.

The data were also submitted as part of a second study, on T cells expressing NK-cell markers. That paper states: Dominant NKG2C+ clonotypes made up about 1.0-8% of CD8+ T cells in roughly 6 donors.

The J gene is TRBJ2-5, the V gene TRBV24-1; perhaps TRBD1 as D (6 bases). Sequences were obtained from CD4+ T cells sorted from blood. This TCR was recovered from a woman younger than 35 in good health. CDR3 in amino acids: CATSDQGETQYF. CDR3 nucleotide sequence: TGTGCCACCAGTGACCAGGGGGAGACCCAGTACTTC.